This TCR beta chain was profiled in a study of blood T cell repertoires in COVID-19. As for the study in general: Sites in the United States, Italy and Spain provided acute and convalescent COVID-19 samples. The cDNA or gDNA used as material had been derived from T cells, B-cell-depleted T cells, or PBMCs.

As originally analysed: Estimated nucleated cell counts came from reference gene primer amplification. Data came from immunoSEQ multiplex PCR; TCRdb stores just in-frame clones and leaves some out. That table gives V, J and clone size, and the DNA gave D and trimming. The profile covers 70,000 to 95,000 clones, with more than 70% appearing a single time and roughly 2.3% taken by the ten largest. This sequence was found in a man aged 45-65 years with acute or convalescent COVID-19. The sample consisted of peripheral blood.

CDR3 coding DNA: TGTGCCAGCAGTTCCGCCGACCGGGACACCGGGGAGCTGTTTTTT. Residues: CASSSADRDTGELFF. This chain connects TRBV28 to TRBJ2-2; D remains unclear. Trimming took off 4 bases at V and 3 bases at J, with 12 bases between the two ends. The CDR3 spans 15 residues. CDR1 and CDR2 (germline): MDHEN, SYDVKM. The full variable domain, with the rest looked up from reference TRBV28 and TRBJ2-2, is DVKVTQSSRYLVKRTGEKVFLECVQDMDHENMFWYRQDPGLGLRLIYFSYDVKMKEKGDIPEGYSVSREKKERFSLILESASTNQTSMYLCASSSADRDTGELFFGEGSRLTVL.